One TCR beta chain is described in this entry. The target antigen is unknown. The time point here: week 35, safety follow-up. All doses held 300 ug of mutant IDH1 20-mer peptide, with topical imiquimod. Assay used: immunoSEQ multiplex PCR; TCRdb lists only in-frame clones, some missing. The table records about 44,000 clones, around 81% of them present only once. The germline V gene encodes CDR1 SGHTA and CDR2 FQGNSA. The germline V and J ends were trimmed by 5 bases and 1 base, with 13 bases remaining between them. This CDR3 has 15 residues. The sample is drawn from a study of a mutant IDH1 vaccine in newly diagnosed glioma. Study-level background: Onset of vaccination occurred 4-6 weeks following radiotherapy alone, or with temozolomide cycles. V12 came at week 35, V13 at week 47. Prior therapy was radiotherapy, temozolomide, or both; most received both.

Here the sequenced sample was PBMCs, taken from a glioma patient whose treatment included an IDH1 peptide vaccine. V and J are TRBV7-2 and TRBJ2-3; no firm D call. The clonotype was recovered from a woman between 40 and 50 years old with glioma. Some clones in this sample may be carry-over from other donors' samples. The DNA of the CDR3 is TGTGCCAGCAGCGCCACTCCGGAAGGCACAGATACGCAGTATTTT. This codes for CASSATPEGTDTQYF. The entire variable domain, with the rest obtained from reference TRBV7-2 and TRBJ2-3, is as follows: GAGVSQSPSNKVTEKGKDVELRCDPISGHTALYWYRQSLGQGLEFLIYFQGNSAPDKSGLPSDRFSAERTGGSVSTLTIQRTQQEDSAVYLCASSATPEGTDTQYFGPGTRLTVL.